This entry concerns a single T cell receptor beta chain. The sample comes from a study of blood T cell repertoires in COVID-19. The CDR3 spans 15 residues. The ends were cut back, 3 bases at V and 2 bases at J, with 12 bases in the middle. The germline gives CDR1 SGHRS, CDR2 YFSETQ. The assay was immunoSEQ multiplex PCR, and TCRdb's table has in-frame clones only and misses some. The table has some 200,000 clones, roughly four fifths seen once. Sequencing was done on a sample of peripheral blood. The V and J genes are TRBV5-1 and TRBJ2-1; D possibly corresponds to TRBD2 (6 bases). The sequence was collected from a human donor with acute or convalescent COVID-19. The donor label of this sample is uncertain. CDR3 in amino acids: CASSSARLAYNEQFF. The CDR3 DNA reads as TGCGCCAGCAGCTCCGCCCGACTAGCCTACAATGAGCAGTTCTTC. The full variable domain, with the rest looked up from reference TRBV5-1 and TRBJ2-1, is KAGVTQTPRYLIKTRGQQVTLSCSPISGHRSVSWYQQTPGQGLQFLFEYFSETQRNKGNFPGRFSGRQFSNSRSEMNVSTLELGDSALYLCASSSARLAYNEQFFGPGTRLTVL.